These 32 T cell receptor beta chains were sequenced from one sample in a study of T cell responses to AZD1222 COVID-19 vaccine. TCRdb keeps only in-frame clones here, not all; method: immunoSEQ multiplex PCR. The repertoire holds over 150,000 clones, with 88% as singletons. The source was peripheral blood, collected on day 0 of AZD1222 vaccination. The receptors shown here come from an adult in good health.

The chain is built from TRBV5-1 and TRBJ1-1; tentatively, D is TRBD1 (6 bases). Germline loops: CDR1 SGHRS, CDR2 YFSETQ. The CDR3 is 16 residues long. Trimming cost V 4 bases and J 4 bases, with 20 bases left between them. CDR3 protein: CASSPAGVVGGTEAFF. The DNA for the CDR3 is TGCGCCAGCAGCCCAGCAGGGGTGGTCGGTGGCACTGAAGCTTTCTTT.

The chain employs TRBV7-9 and TRBJ1-4, with 9 bases identical to TRBD1. Germline CDR1 is SEHNR and CDR2 is FQNEAQ (reference sequence). The CDR3 consists of 18 residues. V trimming: 3 bases; J trimming: 8 bases; junction bases outside the gene matches: 16. The CDR3 loop is CASSFYGTGPAFGEKLFF. CDR3 in DNA: TGTGCCAGCAGCTTCTATGGGACAGGGCCTGCCTTTGGGGAAAAACTGTTTTTT.

The chain links TRBV19 to TRBJ1-4; tentative D call: TRBD1 (5 bases). V was trimmed by 3 bases and J by 5 bases, leaving 10 bases between them. The CDR3 loop spans 14 amino acids. Germline V CDR1 and CDR2: LNHDA, SQIVND (reference sequence). CDR3 sequence (DNA): TGTGCCAGTAGTATCGCGGCAGGGAATGAAAAACTGTTTTTT. It is translated as CASSIAAGNEKLFF.

The chain links TRBV3-1 (or the pseudogene TRBV3-2) to TRBJ2-6; D remains unclear. There are 14 residues in the CDR3. Trimming left V 1 base short and J 2 bases short, with 3 bases between. Germline V gene sequence: CDR1 LGHDT, CDR2 YNNKEL (reference sequence). CDR3: CASSQVPGANVLTF. DNA of the CDR3: TGTGCCAGCAGCCAAGTACCTGGGGCCAACGTCCTGACTTTC.

CDR3 nucleotide sequence: TGTGCCAGCAGTTCACCGGGACAGGGGTTTGCTGGCTACACCTTC. The encoded protein is CASSSPGQGFAGYTF. This chain uses TRBV28 with TRBJ1-2, with 10 bases fitting TRBD1. V was clipped by 4 bases and J by 7 bases; unmatched bases: 9. CDR1 and CDR2 from the germline V gene are MDHEN and SYDVKM. CDR3 length: 15 amino acids.

On this clone: In the same sample, other DNA sequences code for this CDR3. The chain joins TRBV6-5 to TRBJ1-5; TRBD1 agrees at 7 bases. The CDR3 runs to 13 residues. V lost 6 bases, J lost 4 bases, and 3 bases stayed unmatched. CDR1 and CDR2 from the germline V gene are MNHEY and SVGAGI. CDR3 protein: CASRGQPNQPQHF. In DNA, the CDR3 is TGTGCCAGCAGGGGACAGCCTAATCAGCCCCAGCATTTT.

The chain has TRBV4-1 and TRBJ1-1; D not resolved. Trimming removed 1 base at V and 5 bases at J, with 11 bases between. CDR1 MGHRA and CDR2 YSYEKL come from the germline V gene. This CDR3 comprises 14 residues. CDR3 protein: CASSQAPGWTEAFF. The DNA for the CDR3 is TGCGCCAGCAGCCAAGCTCCGGGGTGGACTGAAGCTTTCTTT.

V usage is TRBV9 and J usage is TRBJ2-2; the D is unclear. This CDR3 spans 15 amino acids. Per the germline V gene, CDR1 is SGDLS and CDR2 is YYNGEE. V was pared by 6 bases and J by 5 bases, with 17 bases between. DNA of the CDR3: TGTGCCAGCAACCCGGACGGCCGCTCTACCGGGGAGCTGTTTTTT. Its protein product is CASNPDGRSTGELFF. Using reference TRBV9 and TRBJ2-2 for the parts outside the CDR3, the full variable domain is DSGVTQTPKHLITATGQRVTLRCSPRSGDLSVYWYQQSLDQGLQFLIQYYNGEERAKGNILERFSAQQFPDLHSELNLSSLELGDSALYFCASNPDGRSTGELFFGEGSRLTVL.

The chain recombines TRBV5-4 with TRBJ2-2; 8 bases are a match to TRBD2. The germline gives CDR1 SGHNT, CDR2 YYREEE (reference sequence). This CDR3 has 18 amino acids. V gave up 0 bases and J gave up 6 bases; unmatched junction bases: 13. DNA of the CDR3: TGTGCCAGCAGCTTGGACCCACCGGGACTAGTAAAGGCCGGGGAGCTGTTTTTT. Protein: CASSLDPPGLVKAGELFF. The full variable domain, completed using reference TRBV5-4 and TRBJ2-2, is ETGVTQSPTHLIKTRGQQVTLRCSSQSGHNTVSWYQQALGQGPQFIFQYYREEENGRGNFPPRFSGLQFPNYSSELNVNALELDDSALYLCASSLDPPGLVKAGELFFGEGSRLTVL.

This clone came up a few times. The chain employs TRBV5-5 and TRBJ2-3; no clear D gene. This CDR3 spans 14 amino acids. The V gene's germline CDR1 is SGHKS and CDR2 YYEKEE (reference sequence). Deletions cut 1 base from V and 3 bases from J, with 9 bases between. In DNA form, the CDR3 reads TGTGCCAGCAGCTTGTGGCAAGAAACAGATACGCAGTATTTT. It translates to CASSLWQETDTQYF.

The chain has TRBV7-2 and TRBJ2-1, with TRBD2 matching 8 bases. V was pared by 2 bases and J by 7 bases, with 10 bases of the junction left unmatched. This CDR3 spans 16 amino acids. Germline CDR1 SGHTA, CDR2 FQGNSA. DNA for the CDR3: TGTGCCAGCAGCTTAAACCGGGGGGGCCTAATGAATGAGCAGTTCTTC. It codes for CASSLNRGGLMNEQFF.

This rearrangement joins TRBV4-2 to TRBJ1-6; D is uncertain. CDR1 and CDR2 from the germline V gene are LGHNA and YNFKEQ. The CDR3 spans 18 residues. V lost 0 bases and J lost 9, with 21 bases in between. CDR3 sequence reads: CASSQDPDASGGASPLHF. CDR3 nucleotides: TGTGCCAGCAGCCAAGATCCCGACGCGTCGGGCGGTGCTTCACCCCTCCACTTT.

The chain has TRBV28 and TRBJ1-3; D is uncertain. The CDR3 runs 12 residues. V was trimmed by 10 bases and J by 0 bases, leaving 7 bases between them. Germline CDR1 reads MDHEN; CDR2 reads SYDVKM. The CDR3 region is CAIASSGNTIYF. DNA for the CDR3: TGTGCCATCGCGAGCTCTGGAAACACCATATATTTT.

The gene calls are TRBV28 and TRBJ1-5, with D unclear. The CDR3 runs 14 residues. Trimming left V 5 bases short and J 0 bases short, with 8 bases between. The V gene's germline CDR1 is MDHEN and CDR2 SYDVKM. The CDR3 nucleotides read TGTGCCAGCAGTCAGGTTTATAGCAATCAGCCCCAGCATTTT. It codes for CASSQVYSNQPQHF.

This clone appeared once. Other DNA sequences in the sample encode the same CDR3. The chain is built from TRBV9 and TRBJ1-6; 9 nucleotides match TRBD1. The CDR3 loop spans 14 amino acids. Germline CDR1 and CDR2: SGDLS and YYNGEE. The ends lost 5 bases at V and 6 bases at J; junction bases unmatched: 3. CDR3 in amino acids: CASSPGQGNSPLHF. The CDR3 nucleotides are TGTGCCAGCAGTCCGGGACAGGGTAATTCACCCCTCCACTTT.

The J gene is TRBJ1-6, the V gene TRBV18; no clear D. Germline V CDR1 and CDR2: KGHSH, LQKENI. The germline V and J ends were trimmed by 3 bases and 9 bases, with 15 bases remaining between them. CDR3 size: 15 residues. The CDR3 region is CASSPEVPQSSPLHF. The DNA for the CDR3 is TGTGCCAGCTCACCGGAAGTACCCCAGAGTTCACCCCTCCACTTT.

This sequence joins TRBV4-3 and TRBJ1-5, with D possibly matching TRBD1 (5 bases). The CDR3 runs 14 residues. V was clipped by 4 bases and J by 2 bases, with 9 bases between them. Germline CDR1 is LGHNA and CDR2 is YSLEER. The CDR3 DNA is TGCGCCAGCAGCCCGGGGGAAGGCAATCAGCCCCAGCATTTT. Its translation is CASSPGEGNQPQHF.

The rearrangement joins TRBV19 to TRBJ1-3, with D perhaps matching TRBD1 (6 bases). This CDR3 contains 14 residues. Looked up from germline, CDR1 is LNHDA and CDR2 is SQIVND (reference sequence). V was shortened by 7 bases and J by 1 base, with 11 bases between the two germline ends. For the CDR3, the DNA is TGTGCCAGTACCATCGGACAGTCTGGAAACACCATATATTTT. Translating gives CASTIGQSGNTIYF.

The chain carries TRBV15 and TRBJ2-7; D ambiguous. CDR1 and CDR2 from the germline V gene are LNHNV and YYDKDF (reference sequence). V was clipped by 1 base and J by 1 base, with 8 bases between them. The CDR3 runs to 14 residues. Here the CDR3 DNA reads TGTGCCACCAGCAGAGGTCGGAATTCCTACGAGCAGTACTTC. This gives the protein CATSRGRNSYEQYF.

The rearrangement uses TRBV5-1 and TRBJ2-1, with 8 positions matching TRBD2. J lost 7 bases, V lost 2 bases, and 8 bases had no gene match. CDR3 length: 15 residues. Germline CDR1 and CDR2: SGHRS and YFSETQ. The CDR3 coding sequence is TGCGCCAGCAGCTTTGTTACGGGGGGGCCTAATGAGCAGTTCTTC. As protein: CASSFVTGGPNEQFF.

This rearrangement joins TRBV6-1 to TRBJ2-5; D gene ambiguous. The V end lost 2 bases, the J end lost 5 bases, and 9 bases lay between the germline ends. The CDR3 covers 13 residues. CDR1 and CDR2 (germline): MNHNS, SASEGT. In nucleotides, the CDR3 is TGTGCCAGCAGTGAAAGGCACGTCGAGACCCAGTACTTC. Amino acid sequence: CASSERHVETQYF.

This clone was recorded only once. The chain links TRBV10-3 to TRBJ2-7, with 8 bases that match TRBD1. The V segment lost 7 bases and the J segment 4 bases; nucleotides outside the gene matches: 3. The CDR3 loop spans 12 amino acids. CDR1 ENHRY and CDR2 SYGVKD come from the germline V gene. The CDR3 reads CAITDRGYEQYF. For the CDR3, the DNA is TGTGCCATCACCGACAGGGGTTACGAGCAGTACTTC.

The rearrangement joins TRBV7-9 to TRBJ1-4; unclear D gene. Germline CDR1 is SEHNR and CDR2 is FQNEAQ (reference sequence). Trimming took off 4 bases at V and 0 bases at J, with 6 bases between the two ends. This CDR3 is 14 amino acids long. The CDR3 reads CASSSQSTNEKLFF. Here the CDR3 DNA reads TGTGCCAGCAGCTCACAGTCAACTAATGAAAAACTGTTTTTT.

The chain is built from TRBV19 and TRBJ2-7; the D gene is possibly TRBD1 (6 bases). This CDR3 spans 12 amino acids. Trimming took off 10 bases at V and 7 bases at J, with 17 bases between the two ends. Germline V gives CDR1 LNHDA, CDR2 SQIVND (reference sequence). The CDR3 bases are TGTGCCACCAGAGGGGGTCCGAGTGAGCAGTACTTC. Amino acids: CATRGGPSEQYF.

This clone was counted once. This sequence joins TRBV28 and TRBJ1-3; no clear D gene. The CDR3 is 14 amino acids. Trimming left V 3 bases short and J 4 bases short, with 10 bases between. Germline values: CDR1 MDHEN, CDR2 SYDVKM. The CDR3 is CASSLRGAGNTIYF. In nucleotides, the CDR3 is TGTGCCAGCAGTTTGCGGGGAGCAGGAAACACCATATATTTT.

The chain links TRBV18 to TRBJ1-2; perhaps TRBD1 as D (6 bases). This CDR3 has 13 residues. V was pared by 6 bases and J by 5 bases, with 13 bases between. Germline loops: CDR1 KGHSH, CDR2 LQKENI. The CDR3 here is CASSLRGSYGYTF. DNA of the CDR3: TGTGCCAGCTCGCTCAGGGGTTCTTATGGCTACACCTTC.

V and J are TRBV7-2 and TRBJ1-3; no clear D gene. The V end lost 5 bases, the J end lost 0 bases, and 17 bases lay between the germline ends. The length of the CDR3 is 17 residues. Germline CDR1 reads SGHTA; CDR2 reads FQGNSA. In DNA form, the CDR3 reads TGTGCCAGCAGCCTCGACGGGAGTTCCTCCTCTGGAAACACCATATATTTT. Its translation is CASSLDGSSSSGNTIYF.

This chain joins TRBV21-1 and TRBJ1-5. TRBV21-1 is flagged as a pseudogene. The CDR3 consists of 14 residues. CDR3 loop: CASSTSERDQPQHF. In DNA, the CDR3 is TGTGCCAGCAGCACGTCAGAAAGAGATCAGCCCCAGCATTTT.

The CDR3 DNA reads as TGTGCCAGCAGAGTCGGAGGGGCCGGGGAGCTGTTTTTT. Its protein is CASRVGGAGELFF. V and J are TRBV28 and TRBJ2-2, with D possibly matching TRBD2 (6 bases). This CDR3 is 13 amino acids long. Germline V gene lookup returns CDR1 MDHEN and CDR2 SYDVKM. V was trimmed by 6 bases and J by 6 bases, leaving 11 bases between them. Complete variable domain (other parts from reference TRBV28 and TRBJ2-2): DVKVTQSSRYLVKRTGEKVFLECVQDMDHENMFWYRQDPGLGLRLIYFSYDVKMKEKGDIPEGYSVSREKKERFSLILESASTNQTSMYLCASRVGGAGELFFGEGSRLTVL.

The chain carries TRBV6-5 and TRBJ2-2; 7 nucleotides line up with TRBD2. CDR3 length equals 15 residues. The junction had 6 bases not matched to a gene; V was cut back by 8 bases and J by 0 bases. The V gene's germline CDR1 is MNHEY and CDR2 SVGAGI. The CDR3 here is CASGRGITNTGELFF. The CDR3 coding sequence is TGTGCCAGCGGGAGGGGTATAACGAACACCGGGGAGCTGTTTTTT.

The chain employs TRBV3-1 (or the pseudogene TRBV3-2) and TRBJ2-7, with D possibly TRBD2 on 6 matching bases. The V and J ends lost 1 base and 3 bases respectively, with 10 bases between them. CDR3 length equals 14 residues. Germline values: CDR1 LGHDT, CDR2 YNNKEL (reference sequence). The CDR3 here is CASSQVAGIYEQYF. CDR3 nucleotide sequence: TGTGCCAGCAGCCAAGTGGCGGGAATCTACGAGCAGTACTTC.

The chain's CDR3 is CASSEVSQASFRGELFF. The CDR3 DNA follows: TGTGCCAGCAGTGAAGTTTCCCAAGCGTCGTTCAGGGGGGAGCTGTTTTTT. V gene TRBV6-1 combines with J gene TRBJ2-2; unclear D gene. In germline, CDR1 is MNHNS, CDR2 SASEGT. The CDR3 extends over 17 amino acids. V was pared by 1 base and J by 8 bases, with 20 bases between.